This T cell receptor (beta chain) stems from a study of blood T cell repertoires in COVID-19. Study background: COVID-19 samples from acute and convalescent phases originated in the United States, Italy and Spain. The analysed material was cDNA or gDNA that came from T cells, B-cell-depleted T cells, or PBMCs.

Methods used by the authors: The assay estimated nucleated cells by amplifying reference gene primers. Assay: immunoSEQ multiplex PCR; the TCRdb copy retains only in-frame clones and omits some. V and J calls and clone size are those listed in that table; D and trimming were worked out from the DNA. There are 130,000 or so clones in the sample; approximately 88% occur only once, and over 1.1% lies in the top ten. CDR1 KGHDR and CDR2 SFDVKD come from the germline V gene. The length of the CDR3 is 15 residues. V lost 4 bases to trimming and J lost 6 bases; unmatched junction nucleotides: 8. The sample comprised peripheral blood. This receptor was obtained from a man aged 55 to 70 with acute or convalescent COVID-19. The chain combines TRBV24-1 with TRBJ1-5, with 7 bases matching TRBD1. The CDR3 reads CATSDRQGVSQPQHF. The CDR3, as DNA: TGTGCCACCAGTGACAGACAGGGAGTAAGTCAGCCCCAGCATTTT.